This T cell receptor beta chain is from a study of OX40 agonist ivuxolimab in advanced cancers. Points on this clone: Its antigen remains unknown.

Sequencing was performed with immunoSEQ multiplex PCR; in TCRdb, only in-frame clones are kept and a portion is missing. The data hold tens of thousands of clones, with 90% to 95% observed a single time. Broader study findings: Among the least clonally expanded were partial responders at 0.1-3.0 mg/kg.

The sequence derives from an adult with an advanced solid tumor such as melanoma, head and neck, liver or kidney cancer. Sequenced here: CD4+ or CD8+ T cells sorted from blood, sampled in a trial of the OX40 agonist ivuxolimab.

DNA for the CDR3: TGTGCCAGCAGCTTAGCGTGGGGACAGGGTTCCTCCCCCTACAATGAGCAGTTCTTC. Residues: CASSLAWGQGSSPYNEQFF. V usage is TRBV7-3 and J usage is TRBJ2-1; 9 positions agree with TRBD1. This CDR3 has 19 residues. V was pared by 2 bases and J by 2 bases, with 13 bases of the junction left unmatched. Germline V CDR1 and CDR2: SGHTA, FQGTGA.